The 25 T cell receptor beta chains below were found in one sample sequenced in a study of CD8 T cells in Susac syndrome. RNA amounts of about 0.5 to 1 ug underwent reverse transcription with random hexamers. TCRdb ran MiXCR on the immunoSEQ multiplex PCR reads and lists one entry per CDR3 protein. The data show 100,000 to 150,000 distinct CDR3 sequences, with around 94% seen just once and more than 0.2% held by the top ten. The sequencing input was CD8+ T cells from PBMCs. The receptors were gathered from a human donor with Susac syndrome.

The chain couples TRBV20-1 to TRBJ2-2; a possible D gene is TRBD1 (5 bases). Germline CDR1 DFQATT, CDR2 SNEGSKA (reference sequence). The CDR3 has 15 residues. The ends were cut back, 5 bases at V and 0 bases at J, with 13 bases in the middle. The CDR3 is CSAEKTDTNTGELFF. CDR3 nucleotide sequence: TGCAGTGCTGAGAAGACGGACACGAACACCGGGGAGCTGTTTTTT.

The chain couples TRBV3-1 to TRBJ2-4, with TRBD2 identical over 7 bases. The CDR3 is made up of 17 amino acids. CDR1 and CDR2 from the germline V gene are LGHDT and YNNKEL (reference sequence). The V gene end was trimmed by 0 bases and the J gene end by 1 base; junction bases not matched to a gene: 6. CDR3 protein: CASSQEGGGTAKNIQYF. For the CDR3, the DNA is TGTGCCAGCAGCCAAGAGGGGGGGGGTACTGCCAAAAACATTCAGTACTTC.

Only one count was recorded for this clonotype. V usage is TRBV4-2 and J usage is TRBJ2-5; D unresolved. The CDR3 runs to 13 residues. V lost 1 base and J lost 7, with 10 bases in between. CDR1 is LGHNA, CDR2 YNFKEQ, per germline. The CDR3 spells CASSQGSGGTQYF. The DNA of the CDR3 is TGTGCCAGCAGCCAAGGCTCGGGCGGGACCCAGTACTTC.

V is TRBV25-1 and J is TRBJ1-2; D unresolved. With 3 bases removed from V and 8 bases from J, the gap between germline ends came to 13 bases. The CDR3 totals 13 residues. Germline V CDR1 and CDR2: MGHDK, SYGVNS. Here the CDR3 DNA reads TGTGCCAGCAGTGAGGCCCTGAGTGCCGGCTACACCTTC. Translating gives CASSEALSAGYTF.

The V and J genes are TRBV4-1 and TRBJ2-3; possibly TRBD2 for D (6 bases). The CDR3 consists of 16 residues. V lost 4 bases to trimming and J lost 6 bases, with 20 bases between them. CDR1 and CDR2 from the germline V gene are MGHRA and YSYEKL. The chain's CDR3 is CASSPREAEAIDTQYF. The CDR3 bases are TGCGCCAGCAGCCCAAGGGAGGCAGAGGCGATCGATACGCAGTATTTT.

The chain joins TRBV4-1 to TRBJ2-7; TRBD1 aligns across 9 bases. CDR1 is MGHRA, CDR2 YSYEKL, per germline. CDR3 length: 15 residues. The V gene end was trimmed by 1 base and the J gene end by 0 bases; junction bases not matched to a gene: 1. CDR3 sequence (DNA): TGCGCCAGCAGCCAAGGGGACAGGGACTCCTACGAGCAGTACTTC. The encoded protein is CASSQGDRDSYEQYF.

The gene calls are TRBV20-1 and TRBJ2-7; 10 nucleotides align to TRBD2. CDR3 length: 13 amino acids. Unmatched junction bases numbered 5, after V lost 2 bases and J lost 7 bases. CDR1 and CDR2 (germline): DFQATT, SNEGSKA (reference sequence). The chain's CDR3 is CSARPSGSNEQYF. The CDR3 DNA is TGCAGTGCTAGACCTAGCGGGAGCAATGAGCAGTACTTC.

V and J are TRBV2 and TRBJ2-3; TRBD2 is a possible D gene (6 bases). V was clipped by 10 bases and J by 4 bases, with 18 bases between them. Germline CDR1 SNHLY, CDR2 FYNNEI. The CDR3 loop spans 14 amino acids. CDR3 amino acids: CATPPGEGADTQYF. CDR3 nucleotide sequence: TGTGCCACCCCGCCGGGGGAAGGGGCAGATACGCAGTATTTT. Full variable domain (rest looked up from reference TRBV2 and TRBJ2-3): EPEVTQTPSHQVTQMGQEVILRCVPISNHLYFYWYRQILGQKVEFLVSFYNNEISEKSEIFDDQFSVERPDGSNFTLKIRSTKLEDSAMYFCATPPGEGADTQYFGPGTRLTVL.

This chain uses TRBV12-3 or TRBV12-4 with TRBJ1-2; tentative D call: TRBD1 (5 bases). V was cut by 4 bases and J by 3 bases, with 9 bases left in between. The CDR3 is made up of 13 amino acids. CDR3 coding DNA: TGTGCCAGCAGTTCAGACAGATACTATGGCTACACCTTC. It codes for CASSSDRYYGYTF.

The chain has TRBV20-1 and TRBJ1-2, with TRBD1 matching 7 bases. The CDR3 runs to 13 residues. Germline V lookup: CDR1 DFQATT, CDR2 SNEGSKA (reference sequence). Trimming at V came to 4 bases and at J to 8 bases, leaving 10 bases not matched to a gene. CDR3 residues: CSATDYRGDGYTF. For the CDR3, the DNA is TGCAGTGCTACCGACTACAGGGGAGACGGCTACACCTTC.

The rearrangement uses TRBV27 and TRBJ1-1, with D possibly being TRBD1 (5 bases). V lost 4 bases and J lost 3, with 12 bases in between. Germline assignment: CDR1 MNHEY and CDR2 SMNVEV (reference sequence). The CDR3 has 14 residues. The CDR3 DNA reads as TGTGCCAGCAGTTCTACCATGGGGGACACTGAAGCTTTCTTT. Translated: CASSSTMGDTEAFF.

The CDR3: CASSFGFFYHRGRQETQYF. In DNA form, the CDR3 reads TGTGCCAGCAGTTTCGGCTTTTTCTACCACAGGGGGCGGCAAGAGACCCAGTACTTC. The chain is built from TRBV28 and TRBJ2-5; TRBD1 matches 9 bases. The J segment lost 2 bases and the V segment lost 3 bases, leaving 16 bases of the junction unmatched. The CDR3 has 19 amino acids. The V gene's germline CDR1 is MDHEN and CDR2 SYDVKM.

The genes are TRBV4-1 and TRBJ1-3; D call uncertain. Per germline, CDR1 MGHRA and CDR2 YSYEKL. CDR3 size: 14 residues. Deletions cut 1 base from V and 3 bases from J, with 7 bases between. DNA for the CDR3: TGCGCCAGCAGCCAAGTTAGTTTTGGAAACACCATATATTTT. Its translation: CASSQVSFGNTIYF.

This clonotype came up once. CDR3 residues: CATDFSLAGVYEQYF. The CDR3 DNA is TGTGCCACCGACTTTTCCCTAGCGGGAGTCTACGAGCAGTACTTC. The chain carries TRBV2 and TRBJ2-7, with TRBD2 identical over 10 bases. Trimming took 10 bases from V and 3 from J; bases not matched to a gene: 12. Germline V gene lookup returns CDR1 SNHLY and CDR2 FYNNEI. This CDR3 is built from 15 residues.

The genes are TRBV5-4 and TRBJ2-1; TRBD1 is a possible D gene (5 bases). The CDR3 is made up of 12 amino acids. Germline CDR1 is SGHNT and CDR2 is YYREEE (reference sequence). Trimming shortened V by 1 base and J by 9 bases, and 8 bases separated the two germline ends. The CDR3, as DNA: TGTGCCAGCAGCTTGCAGGGTGGTGAGCAGTTCTTC. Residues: CASSLQGGEQFF.

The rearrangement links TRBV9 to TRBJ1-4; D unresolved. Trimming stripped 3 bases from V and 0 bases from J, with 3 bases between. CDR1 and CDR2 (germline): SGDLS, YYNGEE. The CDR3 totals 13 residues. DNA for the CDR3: TGTGCCAGCAGCGGCACAACTAATGAAAAACTGTTTTTT. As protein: CASSGTTNEKLFF.

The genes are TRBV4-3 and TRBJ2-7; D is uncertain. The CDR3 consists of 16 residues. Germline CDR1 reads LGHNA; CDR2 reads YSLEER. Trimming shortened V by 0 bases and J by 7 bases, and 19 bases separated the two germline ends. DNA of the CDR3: TGCGCCAGCAGCCAAGATCGCGGCTGGGCCGAGGAAGAGCAGTACTTC. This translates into CASSQDRGWAEEEQYF.

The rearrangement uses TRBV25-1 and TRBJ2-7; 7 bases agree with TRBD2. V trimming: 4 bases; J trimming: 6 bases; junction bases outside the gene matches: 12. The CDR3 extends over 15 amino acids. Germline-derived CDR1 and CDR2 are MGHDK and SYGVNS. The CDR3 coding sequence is TGTGCCAGCAGTGGGGACTACGCAGGGACCATCGAGCAGTACTTC. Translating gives CASSGDYAGTIEQYF.

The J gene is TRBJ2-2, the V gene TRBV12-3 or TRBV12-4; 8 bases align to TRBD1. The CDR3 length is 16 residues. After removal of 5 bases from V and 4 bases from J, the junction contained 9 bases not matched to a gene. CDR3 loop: CASSHPRGRPTGELFF. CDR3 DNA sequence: TGTGCCAGCAGTCATCCCAGGGGGCGACCCACCGGGGAGCTGTTTTTT.

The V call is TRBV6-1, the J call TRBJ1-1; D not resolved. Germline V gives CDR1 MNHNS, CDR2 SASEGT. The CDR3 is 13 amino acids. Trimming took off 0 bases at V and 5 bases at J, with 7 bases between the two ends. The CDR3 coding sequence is TGTGCCAGCAGTGAAGCGGAGAGTACTGAAGCTTTCTTT. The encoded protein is CASSEAESTEAFF.

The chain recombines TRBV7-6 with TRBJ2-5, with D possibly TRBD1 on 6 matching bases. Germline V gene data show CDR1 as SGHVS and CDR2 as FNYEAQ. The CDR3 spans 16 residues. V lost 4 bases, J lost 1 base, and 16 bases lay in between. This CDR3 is CASSSEAGVFQETQYF. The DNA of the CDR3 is TGTGCCAGCAGCTCCGAGGCAGGGGTATTCCAAGAGACCCAGTACTTC.

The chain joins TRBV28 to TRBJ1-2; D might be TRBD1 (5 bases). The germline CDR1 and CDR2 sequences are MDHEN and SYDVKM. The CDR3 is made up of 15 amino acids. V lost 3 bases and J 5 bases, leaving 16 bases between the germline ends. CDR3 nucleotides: TGTGCCAGCAGTTTTGAACAGGACTACCTTTATGGCTACACCTTC. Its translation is CASSFEQDYLYGYTF.

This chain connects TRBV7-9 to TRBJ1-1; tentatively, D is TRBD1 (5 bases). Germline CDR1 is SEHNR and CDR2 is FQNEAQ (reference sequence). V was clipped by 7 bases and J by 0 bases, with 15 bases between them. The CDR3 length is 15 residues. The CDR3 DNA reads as TGTGCCAGCATCCCGGGGCAGGACATGAACACTGAAGCTTTCTTT. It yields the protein CASIPGQDMNTEAFF.

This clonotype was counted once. CDR3 residues: CASSHEQGAGTEAFF. The DNA of the CDR3 is TGTGCCAGCAGCCACGAACAGGGGGCGGGCACTGAAGCTTTCTTT. V is TRBV5-4 and J is TRBJ1-1; the match to TRBD1 covers 9 bases. CDR1 SGHNT and CDR2 YYREEE come from the germline V gene (reference sequence). Losses at the gene ends were 4 bases for V and 4 bases for J; bases not matched to a gene: 8. The CDR3 is made up of 15 amino acids.

CDR3 nucleotide sequence: TGTGCCAGCAGTGAGCAGGTCGCGGGGCTTCTAGCCAAAAACATTCAGTACTTC. Its translation is CASSEQVAGLLAKNIQYF. The V and J genes are TRBV6-1 and TRBJ2-4; possible D gene TRBD2, 6 bases. Germline CDR1 reads MNHNS; CDR2 reads SASEGT. V was cut by 3 bases and J by 0 bases, with 18 bases left in between. The CDR3 is 18 amino acids.